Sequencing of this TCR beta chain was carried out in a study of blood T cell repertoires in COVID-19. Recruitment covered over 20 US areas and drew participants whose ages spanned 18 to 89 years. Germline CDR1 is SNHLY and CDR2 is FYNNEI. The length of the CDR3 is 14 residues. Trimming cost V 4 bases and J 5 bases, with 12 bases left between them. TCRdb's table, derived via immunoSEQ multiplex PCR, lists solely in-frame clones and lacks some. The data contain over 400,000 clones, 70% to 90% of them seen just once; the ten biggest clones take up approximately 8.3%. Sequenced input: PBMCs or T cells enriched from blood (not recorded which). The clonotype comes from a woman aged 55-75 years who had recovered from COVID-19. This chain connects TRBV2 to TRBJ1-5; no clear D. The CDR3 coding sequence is TGTGCCAGCAGTGGGGAGGGAGAGGATCAGCCCCAGCATTTT. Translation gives CASSGEGEDQPQHF.